This T cell receptor beta chain is from a study of blood T cell repertoires in COVID-19. Study-wide context: From the United States, Italy and Spain came samples of acute and convalescent COVID-19.

Clinical histories supplied by participants themselves formed the basis of cohort assignment. In Cohort 3, a recovered donor had either two negative PCRs, clearance, or symptom resolution. In the source study's methods: Estimates of nucleated cell counts were drawn from the amplification of reference gene primers. Clones were read by immunoSEQ multiplex PCR, and TCRdb kept only the in-frame ones, dropping some. V, J and clone size reflect that table, while D and trimming were determined from the DNA. This sample carries about 330,000 clones, more than 75% of them seen once, and the ten largest clones take about 5.7%. There are 12 residues in the CDR3.

The sample comprised PBMCs or T cells enriched from blood (not recorded which). The rearrangement links TRBV21-1 to TRBJ1-2. TRBV21-1 is a pseudogene. The sequence was obtained from a woman under 40 who had recovered from COVID-19. The CDR3 region has the DNA TGTGCCACCCACGACGGGTCCGGGGGCTACACCTTC. Its protein is CATHDGSGGYTF.